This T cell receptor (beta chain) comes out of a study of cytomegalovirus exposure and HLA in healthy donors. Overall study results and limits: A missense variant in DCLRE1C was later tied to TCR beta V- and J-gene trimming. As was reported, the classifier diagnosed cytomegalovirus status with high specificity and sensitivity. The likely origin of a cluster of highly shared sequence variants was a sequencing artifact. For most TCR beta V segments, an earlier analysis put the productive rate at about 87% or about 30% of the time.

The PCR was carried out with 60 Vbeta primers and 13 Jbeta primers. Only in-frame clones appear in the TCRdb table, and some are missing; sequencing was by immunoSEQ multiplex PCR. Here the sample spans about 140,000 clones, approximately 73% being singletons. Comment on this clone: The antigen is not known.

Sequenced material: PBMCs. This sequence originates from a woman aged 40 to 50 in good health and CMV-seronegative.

The DNA for the CDR3 is TGTGCCAGCAGCTTATCCGGGGGATACTCCTACAATGAGCAGTTCTTC. Its translation: CASSLSGGYSYNEQFF. This chain links TRBV7-9 with TRBJ2-1; perhaps TRBD2 as D (6 bases). This CDR3 comprises 16 residues. Germline V gene lookup returns CDR1 SEHNR and CDR2 FQNEAQ (reference sequence). Trimming removed 2 bases at V and 0 bases at J, with 11 bases between.